Presented here are 15 T cell receptor beta chains from one specimen sequenced in a study of tumor-infiltrating lymphocytes in primary liver carcinoma. A constant-region primer served to make TCR beta cDNA from roughly 500 ng total RNA. Libraries of TCR beta came from three nested multiplex PCR rounds with slightly modified ARM-PCR. Forward primers for TRBV1-TRBV30 and a C-beta reverse primer served the first two PCR rounds, at 10 cycles each. Each CDR3 protein gets one entry after TCRdb re-called the multiplex PCR reads with MiXCR. The repertoire consists of just over 300,000 distinct CDR3 sequences, with roughly 60% occurring once and the leading ten covering approximately 15%. Germline DNA was extracted alongside blood RNA, which was obtained from unsorted whole blood. Material for sequencing was peripheral blood. Source of these receptors: a young woman with primary liver carcinoma and hepatitis B virus infection.

Details on this clonotype: One end of the junction is discordant with germline, which a read error may explain. V is TRBV6-2 or TRBV6-3 and J is TRBJ1-5, with D possibly being TRBD1 (5 bases). The germline gives CDR1 MNHEY, CDR2 SVGEGT. The CDR3 covers 16 residues. The CDR3 here is CASSYSGARSSQPQHF. The CDR3 nucleotides read TGTGCCAGCAGTTACTCAGGGGCGAGGAGCAGTCAGCCCCAGCATTTT.

Worth noting for this clonotype: One junction end disagrees with the germline gene, perhaps due to a read error. This rearrangement joins TRBV7-9 to TRBJ2-3; D remains ambiguous. The germline gives CDR1 SEHNR, CDR2 FQNEAQ (reference sequence). CDR3 length: 14 amino acids. CDR3 residues: CASSLAKSADMQYF. The CDR3 region has the DNA TGTGCCAGCAGCTTAGCGAAGTCCGCAGATATGCAGTATTTT.

The CDR3 is CASSQDQSGSPYNEQFF. The CDR3 nucleotides are TGTGCCAGCAGCCAGGATCAGAGCGGGTCACCCTACAATGAGCAGTTCTTC. V usage is TRBV14 and J usage is TRBJ2-1, with D possibly matching TRBD2 (6 bases). Germline V CDR1 and CDR2: SGHDN, FVKESK. CDR3 length equals 17 residues. Trimming removed 3 bases from V and 2 bases from J, with 17 bases in between.

The rearrangement uses TRBV21-1 and TRBJ2-1; the table names TRBD2, a call not compared with the DNA. TRBV21-1 is designated a pseudogene. The CDR3 totals 14 residues. The CDR3 is CASSGSRSYNEQFF. In DNA form, the CDR3 reads TGTGCCAGCAGCGGCTCCCGCTCCTACAATGAGCAGTTCTTC.

The V call is TRBV28, the J call TRBJ2-1, with 13 bases identical to TRBD2. Germline loops: CDR1 MDHEN, CDR2 SYDVKM. V shed 5 bases, J shed 6 bases, and the junction held 4 bases outside the gene matches. The CDR3 covers 15 residues. As DNA, the CDR3 is TGTGCCAGCAGTCCCTGGACTAGCGGGGGCAATGAGCAGTTCTTC. Encoded protein: CASSPWTSGGNEQFF.

A remark on this clonotype: With a much larger clone just one base away, this may be a read error. The chain employs TRBV11-2 and TRBJ2-1; 7 bases are shared with TRBD1. The germline V gene encodes CDR1 SGHAT and CDR2 FQNNGV. The CDR3 extends over 17 amino acids. Unmatched junction bases numbered 12, after V lost 0 bases and J lost 7 bases. In DNA form, the CDR3 reads TGTGCCAGCAGCTTAGATCGTGACAGGGTGGACATGAATGAGCAGTTCTTC. It codes for CASSLDRDRVDMNEQFF.

This chain uses TRBV6-1 with TRBJ2-7, with D perhaps matching TRBD1 (6 bases). The V gene's germline CDR1 is MNHNS and CDR2 SASEGT. The V gene lost 7 bases and the J gene lost 5 bases, with 18 bases spanning the gap. The CDR3 extends over 14 amino acids. CDR3 nucleotides: TGTGCCAGCACTTCTCCAACAGGGCCTGACGAGCAGTACTTC. The encoded protein is CASTSPTGPDEQYF.

The chain carries TRBV11-2 and TRBJ2-5; 9 nucleotides match TRBD2. V lost 7 bases and J lost 3; bases outside the gene matches: 15. This CDR3 region has 17 residues. From germline, CDR1 is SGHAT and CDR2 FQNNGV. This CDR3 is CASNRLAGVVGKETQYF. As DNA, the CDR3 is TGTGCCAGCAACAGATTAGCGGGAGTGGTGGGAAAAGAGACCCAGTACTTC.

The rearrangement uses TRBV6-2 or TRBV6-3 and TRBJ1-5, with a tentative D call TRBD1 (5 bases). This CDR3 is 15 amino acids long. Trimming removed 8 bases at V and 4 bases at J, with 18 bases between. CDR1 MNHEY and CDR2 SVGEGT come from the germline V gene. Here the CDR3 reads CASDLGVMGNQPQHF. The CDR3 DNA is TGTGCCAGCGATTTGGGGGTCATGGGAAATCAGCCCCAGCATTTT.

In the case of this clonotype: Likely a read error: the CDR3 ends without its conserved phenylalanine or tryptophan. The CDR3 reads CASSPRWGEAFS. DNA of the CDR3: TGTGCCAGCAGCCCCCGGTGGGGGGAAGCTTTCTCT. The rearrangement joins TRBV5-6 to TRBJ1-1; the D gene is possibly TRBD1 (5 bases). The V end was cut by 4 bases, the J end by 8 bases, with 12 bases between. Germline assignment: CDR1 SGHDT and CDR2 YYEEEE. The CDR3 loop spans 12 amino acids.

For this clonotype: A single base separates this from a much larger clone, so it may be a read error. The chain carries TRBV6-6 and TRBJ1-5; D is unclear. Germline V gene data show CDR1 as MNHNY and CDR2 as SVGAGI (reference sequence). V shed 6 bases and J shed 3 bases, with 9 bases lying between them. CDR3 length equals 13 residues. The CDR3 region is CASSIYNNQPQHF. The DNA of the CDR3 is TGTGCCAGCAGCATCTATAACAATCAGCCCCAGCATTTT.

This clonotype was recorded only once. Germline is not matched at one junction end, which may reflect a read error. The V gene is TRBV11-2, the J gene TRBJ2-1, with D unclear. The CDR3 consists of 13 residues. Germline loops: CDR1 SGHAT, CDR2 FQNNGV. In nucleotides, the CDR3 is TGTGCCAGCAGCTTAGAGCCCTACCATGACCAGTTCTTC. As protein: CASSLEPYHDQFF.

Worth noting for this clonotype: This may be a read error: a much more frequent sequence differs by one nucleotide. The V call is TRBV12-3 or TRBV12-4, the J call TRBJ2-5, with 9 positions matching TRBD2. The CDR3 contains 9 residues. CDR3 coding DNA: TGTGCCAGCGGGCCGCGGGGGGGCTTC. Encoded protein: CASGPRGGF.

In its sample, this clonotype was seen a few times. The chain combines TRBV5-6 with TRBJ2-7; D not certain. CDR3 length: 13 residues. V gave up 4 bases and J gave up 6 bases, with 14 bases separating them. Germline V gene data show CDR1 as SGHDT and CDR2 as YYEEEE. This CDR3 is CASSQTLPGEQYF. CDR3 DNA sequence: TGTGCCAGCAGCCAGACCCTTCCTGGCGAGCAGTACTTC.

This sequence joins TRBV6-5 and TRBJ1-2; 10 bases fit TRBD1. Per germline, CDR1 MNHEY and CDR2 SVGAGI. This CDR3 has 15 amino acids. Trimming took 5 bases from V and 5 from J; bases not matched to a gene: 8. Here the CDR3 DNA reads TGTGCCAGCAGTACCTGGGACAGGGGTGGATATGGCTACACCTTC. Translated: CASSTWDRGGYGYTF.